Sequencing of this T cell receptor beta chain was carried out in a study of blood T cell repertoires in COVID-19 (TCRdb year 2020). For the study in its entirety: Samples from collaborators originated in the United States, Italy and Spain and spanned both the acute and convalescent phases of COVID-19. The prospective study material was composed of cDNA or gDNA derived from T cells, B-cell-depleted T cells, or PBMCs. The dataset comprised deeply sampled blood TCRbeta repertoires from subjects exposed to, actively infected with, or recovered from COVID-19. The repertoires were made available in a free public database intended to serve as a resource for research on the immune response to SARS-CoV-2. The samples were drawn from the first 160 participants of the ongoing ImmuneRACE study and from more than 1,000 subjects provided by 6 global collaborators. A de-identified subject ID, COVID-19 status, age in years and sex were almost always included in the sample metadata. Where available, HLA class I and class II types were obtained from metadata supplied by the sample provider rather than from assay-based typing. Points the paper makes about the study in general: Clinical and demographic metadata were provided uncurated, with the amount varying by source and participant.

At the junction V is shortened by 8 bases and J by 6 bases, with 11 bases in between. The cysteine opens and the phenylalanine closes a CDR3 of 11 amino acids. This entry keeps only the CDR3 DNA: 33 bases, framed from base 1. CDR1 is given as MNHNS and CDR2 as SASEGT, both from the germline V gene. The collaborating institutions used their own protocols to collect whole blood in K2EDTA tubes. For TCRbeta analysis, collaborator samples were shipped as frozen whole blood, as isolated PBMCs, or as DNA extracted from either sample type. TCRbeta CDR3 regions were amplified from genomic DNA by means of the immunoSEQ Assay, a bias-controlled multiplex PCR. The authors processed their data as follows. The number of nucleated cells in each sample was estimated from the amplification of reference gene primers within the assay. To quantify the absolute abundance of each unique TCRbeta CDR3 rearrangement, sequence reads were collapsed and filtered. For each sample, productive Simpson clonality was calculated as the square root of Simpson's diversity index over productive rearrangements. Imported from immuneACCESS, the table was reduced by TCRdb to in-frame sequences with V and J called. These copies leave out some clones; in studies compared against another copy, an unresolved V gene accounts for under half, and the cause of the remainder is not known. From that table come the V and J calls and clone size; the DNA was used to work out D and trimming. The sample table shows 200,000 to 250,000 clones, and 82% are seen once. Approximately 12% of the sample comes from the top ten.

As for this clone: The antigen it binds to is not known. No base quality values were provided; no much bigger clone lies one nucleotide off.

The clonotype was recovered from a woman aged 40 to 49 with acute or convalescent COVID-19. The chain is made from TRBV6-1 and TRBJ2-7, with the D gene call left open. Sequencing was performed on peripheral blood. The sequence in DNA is TGTGCCAGCCAATCCCGGAGCGAGCAGTACTTC. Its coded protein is CASQSRSEQYF.